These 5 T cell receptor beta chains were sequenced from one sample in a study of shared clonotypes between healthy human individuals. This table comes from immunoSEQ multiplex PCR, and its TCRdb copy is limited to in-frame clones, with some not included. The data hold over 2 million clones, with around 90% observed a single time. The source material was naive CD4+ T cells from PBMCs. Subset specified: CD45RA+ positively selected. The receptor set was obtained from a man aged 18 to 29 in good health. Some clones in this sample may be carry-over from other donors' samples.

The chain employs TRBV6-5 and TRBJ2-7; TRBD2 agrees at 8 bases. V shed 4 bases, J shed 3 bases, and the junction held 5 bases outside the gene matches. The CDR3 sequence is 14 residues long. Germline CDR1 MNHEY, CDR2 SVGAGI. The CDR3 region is CASSSTSVRYEQYF. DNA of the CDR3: TGTGCCAGCAGTTCGACTAGCGTACGCTACGAGCAGTACTTC.

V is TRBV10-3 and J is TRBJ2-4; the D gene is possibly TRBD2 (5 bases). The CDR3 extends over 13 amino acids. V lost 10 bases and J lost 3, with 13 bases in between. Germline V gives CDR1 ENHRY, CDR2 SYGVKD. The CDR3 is CATTDWGKNIQYF. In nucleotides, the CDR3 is TGTGCCACCACGGACTGGGGCAAAAACATTCAGTACTTC.

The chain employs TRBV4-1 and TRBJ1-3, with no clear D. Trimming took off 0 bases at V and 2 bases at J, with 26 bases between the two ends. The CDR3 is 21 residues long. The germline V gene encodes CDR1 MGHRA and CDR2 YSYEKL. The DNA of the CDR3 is TGCGCCAGCAGCCAAGATGGGCACCCCCGGCCCCTAGATCTACCTGGAAACACCATATATTTT. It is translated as CASSQDGHPRPLDLPGNTIYF.

The CDR3, as DNA: TGTGCCAGCAGCTTAGAGCACTACGAGCAGTACTTC. It translates to CASSLEHYEQYF. The chain combines TRBV7-2 with TRBJ2-7; D uncertain. This CDR3 is built from 12 residues. Germline lookup yields CDR1 SGHTA and CDR2 FQGNSA. The V end was cut by 1 base, the J end by 3 bases, with 4 bases between.

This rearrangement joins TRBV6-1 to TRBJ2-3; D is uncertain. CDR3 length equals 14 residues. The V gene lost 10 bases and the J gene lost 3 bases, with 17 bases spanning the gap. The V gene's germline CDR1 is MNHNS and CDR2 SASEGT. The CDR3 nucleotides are TGTGCCACCGGGCGTCCTCCGGGTACAGATACGCAGTATTTT. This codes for CATGRPPGTDTQYF.